The 2 T cell receptor beta chains below come from one sample, sequenced in a study of cytomegalovirus exposure and HLA in healthy donors (dated by TCRdb to 2016 to 2017). The protocol used for the library was the immunoSEQ multiplex PCR assay. A mixture of 60 forward primers for TCR Vbeta segments and 13 reverse primers for TCR Jbeta segments was used in the multiplex PCR. Sourced from immuneACCESS, this table was stored by TCRdb with only in-frame sequences that have V and J called. A share of the clones is absent; for the studies checked, an unresolved V gene accounts for under half, and the remainder has no known explanation. For this sample there are about 150,000 clones; about 88% appear just once. 1.5% to 2% of the sample is taken by the ten largest. Sequenced material: PBMCs. The receptors come from a woman aged 18-29 years in good health and CMV-seronegative.

This chain connects TRBV9 to TRBJ2-1; D is ambiguous. Germline lookup yields CDR1 SGDLS and CDR2 YYNGEE. V was trimmed by 2 bases and J by 5 bases, leaving 11 bases between them. The CDR3 runs to 14 residues. The CDR3 DNA is TGTGCCAGCAGCGTTATCTTTCCGGACAATGAGCAGTTCTTC. This gives the protein CASSVIFPDNEQFF.

This clone appeared a few times. The J gene is TRBJ1-1, the V gene TRBV7-9; 12 bases fit TRBD1. The CDR3 has 16 residues. The junction had 7 bases not matched to a gene; V was cut back by 5 bases and J by 3 bases. The germline gives CDR1 SEHNR, CDR2 FQNEAQ (reference sequence). In DNA form, the CDR3 reads TGTGCCAGCAGCGCGGGGACAGGGGGCAGGGACACTGAAGCTTTCTTT. Translation gives CASSAGTGGRDTEAFF.